Listed below are T cell receptor beta chains from one sample, sequenced in a study of Graves' ophthalmopathy and Graves' hyperthyroidism. TCRdb redid the calling of the multiplex PCR reads with MiXCR, one entry per CDR3 protein. This sample has some 520,000 distinct CDR3 sequences; 13% to 15% occur once, and the top ten carry roughly 9.8%. Sequences were obtained from blood. All receptors come from a woman in her twenties or thirties with Graves' ophthalmopathy. Both conserved end residues are part of each CDR3. A D gene is named only where the DNA matches it firmly. Size is omitted from some rows. Given values are once, few, many or a class for expanded clones.

CDR3	DNA	V	size	J	D
CASSSQVINPQHF	TGTGCCAGCAGCTCCCAGGTCATCAACCCCCAGCATTTT	TRBV12-3/TRBV12-4	many	TRBJ1-5	NA
CASSPGRASYEQYF	TGTGCCAGCAGTCCTGGGCGGGCCTCCTACGAGCAGTACTTC	TRBV12-3/TRBV12-4	many	TRBJ2-7	NA
CASSSSGRGRFTEAFF	TGTGCCAGCAGTTCTTCAGGCAGGGGGCGCTTCACTGAAGCTTTCTTT	TRBV27	many	TRBJ1-1	TRBD1
CASRDSAGNTEAFF	TGTGCCAGCCGGGACAGCGCAGGGAACACTGAAGCTTTCTTT	TRBV12-3/TRBV12-4	many	TRBJ1-1	TRBD1
CASKFDRRTTYEQYF	TGTGCCAGCAAATTCGACCGTCGGACGACGTACGAGCAGTACTTC	TRBV12-3/TRBV12-4	NA	TRBJ2-7	NA
CASSLDGTAYYEQYF	TGTGCCAGCAGTTTAGATGGGACAGCCTACTACGAGCAGTACTTC	TRBV12-3/TRBV12-4	many	TRBJ2-7	TRBD1
CASSRQAGAYEQYF	TGTGCCAGCAGCCGTCAGGCGGGAGCCTACGAGCAGTACTTC	TRBV12-3/TRBV12-4	many	TRBJ2-7	TRBD2
CASSEFRVWGRAFF	TGTGCCAGCAGTGAATTCCGGGTGTGGGGTAGAGCTTTCTTT	TRBV6-1	NA	TRBJ1-1	NA
CASSIPALYRATQYF	TGTGCCAGCAGTATCCCCGCTTTATACAGGGCTACGCAGTATTTT	TRBV12-3/TRBV12-4	many	TRBJ2-3	NA
CSARVGGTGGNQPQHF	TGCAGTGCTAGAGTTGGGGGGACAGGGGGGAATCAGCCCCAGCATTTT	TRBV20-1	few	TRBJ1-5	TRBD1
CASSRRQGSSYEQYF	TGTGCCAGTAGCCGAAGACAGGGGAGCTCCTACGAGCAGTACTTC	TRBV19	many	TRBJ2-7	TRBD1
CASSYPATSSYEQYF	TGTGCCAGCAGTTACCCAGCCACTAGCTCCTACGAGCAGTACTTC	TRBV6-5	many	TRBJ2-7	NA
CASSQDTIAGAGEQYF	TGTGCCAGCAGCCAAGATACGATAGCGGGAGCAGGTGAGCAGTACTTC	TRBV3-1	NA	TRBJ2-7	TRBD2
CSVGRDETQYF	TGCAGCGTTGGTCGGGATGAGACCCAGTACTTC	TRBV29-1	many	TRBJ2-5	NA
CASSFGATNTEAFF	TGTGCCAGCAGTTTCGGCGCCACAAACACTGAAGCTTTCTTT	TRBV28	NA	TRBJ1-1	NA
CASSLVGHLNSPLHF	TGTGCCAGCAGCTTAGTTGGACATCTTAATTCACCCCTCCACTTT	TRBV7-2	many	TRBJ1-6	NA
CASSVGGGDDTEAFF	TGTGCCAGCAGTGTAGGGGGGGGGGACGACACTGAAGCTTTCTTT	TRBV6-1	NA	TRBJ1-1	NA
CATSVQGGNQPQHF	TGTGCCACCAGTGTACAGGGAGGCAATCAGCCCCAGCATTTT	TRBV15	many	TRBJ1-5	NA
CASSPGQRTNGQYF	TGTGCCAGCAGTCCCGGACAGCGGACTAACGGGCAGTACTTC	TRBV7-9	NA	TRBJ2-7	NA
CASSYNLLRMNTEAFF	TGTGCCAGCAGTTACAATCTATTACGAATGAACACTGAAGCTTTCTTT	TRBV6-5	NA	TRBJ1-1	NA
CASSYQPVGTGVGYTF	TGTGCCAGCAGTTACCAACCCGTCGGGACAGGGGTTGGCTACACCTTC	TRBV6-5	many	TRBJ1-2	TRBD1
CASSIWTGAAYEQYF	TGCGCCAGCAGCATCTGGACAGGGGCAGCCTACGAGCAGTACTTC	TRBV5-1	few	TRBJ2-7	TRBD1
CAISESAGRTNYGYTF	TGTGCCATCAGTGAGTCTGCAGGACGGACTAACTATGGCTACACCTTC	TRBV10-3	many	TRBJ1-2	NA
CASSIYGGTYEQYF	TGTGCCAGTAGTATATACGGCGGGACCTACGAGCAGTACTTC	TRBV19	many	TRBJ2-7	NA
CASSSEGGSYEQYF	TGTGCCAGCAGTTCAGAGGGGGGCTCCTACGAGCAGTACTTC	TRBV27	few	TRBJ2-7	NA
CASSSVGNTGELFF	TGTGCCAGCTCCAGCGTTGGGAACACCGGGGAGCTGTTTTTT	TRBV18	NA	TRBJ2-2	NA
CASSSRTSASYEQYF	TGTGCCAGCAGTTCCCGGACTAGCGCTTCCTACGAGCAGTACTTC	TRBV28	many	TRBJ2-7	TRBD2
CASSERVLESYTF	TGTGCCAGCAGTGAGCGGGTACTGGAAAGCTACACCTTC	TRBV6-1	NA	TRBJ1-2	NA
CASRLTGAHTEAFF	TGTGCCAGCAGATTGACAGGGGCTCACACTGAAGCTTTCTTT	TRBV11-2	NA	TRBJ1-1	TRBD1
CASSLPLGRRNSPLHF	TGTGCCAGCAGCTTACCTTTGGGGCGGAGAAATTCACCCCTCCACTTT	TRBV11-2	few	TRBJ1-6	NA
CASSFLGQGAQYF	TGTGCCAGCAGCTTTTTGGGACAGGGCGCGCAGTACTTC	TRBV7-2	NA	TRBJ2-7	TRBD1
CASSEQGSQPQHF	TGTGCCAGCAGTGAACAGGGATCCCAGCCCCAGCATTTT	TRBV12-3/TRBV12-4	many	TRBJ1-5	NA
CASRDIGTQYF	TGTGCCAGCAGGGACATCGGAACCCAGTACTTC	TRBV6-1	NA	TRBJ2-5	NA
CASSPTGVPGNTIYF	TGTGCCAGCTCACCGACAGGGGTTCCTGGAAACACCATATATTTT	TRBV18	many	TRBJ1-3	TRBD1
CASENRANYGYTF	TGTGCCAGCGAAAACAGGGCTAACTATGGCTACACCTTC	TRBV28	many	TRBJ1-2	NA
CASRDKTEREQYF	TGTGCCAGCAGGGACAAAACAGAGCGCGAGCAGTACTTC	TRBV28	many	TRBJ2-7	NA
CASSQDRGGLTEAFF	TGTGCCAGCAGCCAAGATCGCGGAGGGTTGACTGAAGCTTTCTTT	TRBV4-2	few	TRBJ1-1	NA
CASGLQGTDYGYTF	TGCGCCAGCGGATTACAGGGGACCGACTATGGCTACACCTTC	TRBV5-1	many	TRBJ1-2	TRBD1
CASSLGGKTEAFF	TGTGCCAGCAGTTTAGGAGGGAAGACTGAAGCTTTCTTT	TRBV28	many	TRBJ1-1	NA
CASSYSGTRGIGETQYF	TGTGCCAGCAGTTACTCCGGGACTAGGGGTATTGGCGAGACCCAGTACTTC	TRBV6-5	many	TRBJ2-5	TRBD2
CASSPGGGWGPLHF	TGTGCCAGCAGTCCCGGCGGGGGCTGGGGACCCCTCCACTTT	TRBV12-3/TRBV12-4	NA	TRBJ1-6	NA
CATSDAGTGDNQPQHF	TGTGCCACCAGTGATGCCGGGACAGGAGACAATCAGCCCCAGCATTTT	TRBV24-1	many	TRBJ1-5	TRBD1
CASSYSRTAMNTEAFF	TGTGCCAGCAGTTACTCCAGGACAGCGATGAACACTGAAGCTTTCTTT	TRBV6-5	many	TRBJ1-1	NA
CASGYSTNYGYTF	TGTGCCAGCGGTTACTCCACGAACTATGGCTACACCTTC	TRBV6-5	many	TRBJ1-2	NA
CASRPTATETQYF	TGTGCCAGCAGGCCCACTGCGACAGAGACCCAGTACTTC	TRBV12-3/TRBV12-4	NA	TRBJ2-5	NA
CASSVHGDQPQHF	TGTGCCAGCAGCGTGCACGGGGATCAGCCCCAGCATTTT	TRBV9	NA	TRBJ1-5	NA
CASSLAGTGGWETQYF	TGCGCCAGCAGCTTGGCCGGGACAGGGGGCTGGGAGACCCAGTACTTC	TRBV5-1	NA	TRBJ2-5	TRBD1
CASGLGGAEAFF	TGTGCTAGTGGTTTGGGAGGGGCGGAAGCTTTCTTT	TRBV12-5	few	TRBJ1-1	NA
CASSHSANTEAFF	TGTGCCAGCAGCCATTCAGCGAACACTGAAGCTTTCTTT	TRBV16	many	TRBJ1-1	NA
CASSPLAGSNQPQHF	TGTGCCAGCAGTCCCCTGGCAGGCAGCAATCAGCCCCAGCATTTT	TRBV6-1	many	TRBJ1-5	NA
CASTQGDYEQYF	TGTGCCAGCACCCAAGGGGACTACGAGCAGTACTTC	TRBV6-1	many	TRBJ2-7	NA
CASSLLRIKAQPQHF	TGTGCCAGCAGTTTGTTAAGAATTAAAGCGCAGCCCCAGCATTTT	TRBV12-3/TRBV12-4	many	TRBJ1-5	NA
CASSSRGSFNSPLHF	TGTGCCAGCAGTTCCCGGGGCAGTTTTAATTCACCCCTCCACTTT	TRBV6-5	many	TRBJ1-6	NA